These T cell receptor beta chains were read from a single sample in a study of CD8+CD57+ T cells in acquired aplastic anemia. TCRdb fed the reads into MiXCR, producing one record per CDR3 protein. The sample lists 200,000 to 300,000 distinct CDR3 sequences; roughly 82% were seen once. The source material was sorted CD4+, CD8+, or CD8+CD57+ T cells (not recorded which) from PBMCs. Every receptor here comes from a human donor with aplastic anemia. Each CDR3 is given with its conserved first and last residue.

v_call	j_call	cdr3_aa
TRBV2	TRBJ2-3	CASREGQLHRSADTQYF
TRBV11-3	TRBJ1-4	CASSVVATNEKLFF
TRBV7-2	TRBJ2-7	CASSPPDLWYEQYF
TRBV10-3	TRBJ2-1	CAISERTGLTTDTQFF
TRBV7-9	TRBJ2-7	CASSFERSGGYEQYF
TRBV20-1	TRBJ2-2	CSARDAGRSSGELFF
TRBV19	TRBJ2-7	CASSTYREGSEQYF
TRBV12-3/TRBV12-4	NA	CASSLTAYSTEAFF
TRBV7-3	TRBJ1-1	CASSNRLAGYEQYFF
TRBV5-6	TRBJ1-2	CASSYGQQGSYGYTF
TRBV7-3	TRBJ1-5	CASSYSCSNQPQHF
TRBV7-3	TRBJ2-5	CATSLSGGGETQYF
TRBV19	TRBJ2-7	CASSPGQAGQYF
TRBV7-6	TRBJ2-3	CASSFERGPAPQHF
TRBV19	TRBJ2-2	CASSPRTGGPAGELFF
TRBV11-1	TRBJ1-1	CASSPTGGGLNTEAFF
TRBV5-1	TRBJ2-3	CATRQGGRDTQYF
TRBV7-8	TRBJ1-2	CASSLGLEGSYGYYTF
TRBV12-3/TRBV12-4	TRBJ2-6	CASSLDARSGSGANVLTF
TRBV15	NA	CASSLRGGPYTQYF
TRBV7-2	TRBJ2-6	CASTLAGVPAGANVLTF
TRBV7-3	TRBJ1-2	CASSLPHGTKETRYTF
TRBV6-5	TRBJ1-5	CASSQGGGNGQPQHF
TRBV2	TRBJ2-3	CASGYGGGAAKQYF
TRBV9	TRBJ1-1	CASSLEPDTQNDAFF
TRBV7-3	TRBJ2-5	CASSLGGRSETQYF
TRBV2	TRBJ2-5	CAGEGARVVLYF
TRBV6-2/TRBV6-3	TRBJ2-5	CASSQRAFQETQYF
TRBV7-8	TRBJ2-3	CASSFDGGGATQSF
TRBV9	TRBJ2-3	CASSLLDGRTEAYF
TRBV11-2	TRBJ2-5	CATSRFGEQETQYF
TRBV7-8	TRBJ2-6	CASSLAGGPDTAYVLTF
TRBV6-4	TRBJ1-5	CASRRTWEQDSNQPQHF
TRBV19	TRBJ1-2	CATKLGGTDKYGYTF
TRBV9	TRBJ2-5	CATSRRSTQETKYF
TRBV20-1	TRBJ1-2	CSAGRPTGGLYGYTF
TRBV25-1	TRBJ1-2	CASSDPGQVGIGGYTF
TRBV5-5	TRBJ2-1	CASRDASGAYNEQFF
TRBV2	TRBJ1-2	CASSDIGYGYTF
TRBV11-2	TRBJ2-7	CASSLDLLMPHEQYF
TRBV7-2	TRBJ2-6	CASSLPVGPDTQYTF
TRBV7-9	TRBJ2-2	CASTGAGGFGELFF